Listed below are T cell receptor beta chains from one sample, sequenced in a study of T cell responses to AZD1222 COVID-19 vaccine. Measured with immunoSEQ multiplex PCR; TCRdb has only the in-frame clones, and not every one. The table includes some 50,000 clones, 86% detected once. This specimen consisted of peripheral blood, obtained on day 0 of AZD1222 vaccination. The receptors originated from an adult in good health. Each CDR3 is given with its conserved first and last residue. Each record gives: V gene, D gene, CDR3 protein. A D gene is named only where the DNA matches it firmly.

TRBV28,TRBD1,CASRGTGGLDTEAFF
TRBV3-1/TRBV3-2,.,CASSQEQHPPGSNEQFF
TRBV4-3,TRBD2,CASSQEPGLYSVEQFF
TRBV7-2,.,CASSPNFYEQYF
TRBV2,TRBD2,CASGLAGDTGELFF
TRBV10-3,TRBD1,CAISEAPGQGAGEKLFF
TRBV7-9,.,CASSFPSTTNEKLFF
TRBV10-3,TRBD1,CAITDRGSGNTIYF
TRBV6-5,.,CASSSPQYGYTF
TRBV7-9,.,CASTFGGNTGELFF
TRBV19,.,CASSRRENTEAFF
TRBV28,.,CASSLAGDYGYTF
TRBV15,.,CATSRDAWGEETQYF
TRBV19,.,CASSIDTTGQRFYNEQFF
TRBV23-1,.,CARWAGRDTEAFF
TRBV13,.,CASKDGRGNEQYF
TRBV2,TRBD1,CASSEGLDRGDGYTF
TRBV6-5,TRBD1,CASSYLGQGGSYTF
TRBV11-2,TRBD1,CASSARQGRNTIYF
TRBV28,.,CASATGPREQYF
TRBV2,.,CASTLDGGMNTEAFF
TRBV4-1,.,CASSHPRGGFGNEQFF
TRBV7-2,.,CASSLSGYYGYTF
TRBV20-1,.,CSARNRETQYF
TRBV6-5,.,CASSYSVSSPDGYTF
TRBV6-5,.,CASQIHRDRFF
TRBV2,TRBD2,CASSSGTSGTGEQFF
TRBV2,.,CASSAARTYEQYF
TRBV5-1,TRBD2,CASSRTLSGTSGVYNEQFF
TRBV19,.,CATKVGRNEQFF
TRBV5-1,.,CASSLTGTHQETQYF
TRBV18,.,CASSPGTNNEQFF
TRBV6-4,.,CASSEFGGPNTEAFF
TRBV28,TRBD2,CASSLIASGPFTGEQYF
TRBV11-2,TRBD1,CASSFGTEKNTEAFF
TRBV14,.,CASSQSASSFYNEQFF
TRBV4-2,.,CASSQEGEPQDLYGYTF
TRBV5-1,TRBD2,CASSLGSGRNTGELFF
TRBV5-1,TRBD2,CASSNTGLAGDEQYF
TRBV2,.,CASSEAPGPPVQPQHF
TRBV28,.,CASSFRGGGIPYEQYF
TRBV6-2/TRBV6-3,.,CASSNPGGTYPYNTEAFF
TRBV28,.,CASRERTGELFF
TRBV6-1,.,CASSEGRRPFYNEQFF
TRBV11-2,.,CASSFAPLYGYTF
TRBV21-1,.,CASSKAQETGPAGYEQYF
TRBV7-9,TRBD1,CASSLRTGLNTEAFF